These T cell receptor beta chains were read from a single sample in a study of T cells expressing NK-cell markers. TCRdb reprocessed the 5' RACE reads and keeps a single row for each CDR3 protein, giving no DNA. Its table lists 500,000 to 600,000 distinct CDR3 sequences. Material: blood T cells: a sorted CD56 or NKG2C T cell subset, CD4+ or CD8+ T cells, or bulk PBMC T cells (not recorded which). These TCRs come from a man aged 18 to 30 in good health. CDR3s include the opening cysteine and the closing phenylalanine or tryptophan.

>TRBJ1-1|TRBV18
CASSPPDSNTEAFF
>TRBJ2-3|TRBV15
CATSRFDSTDTQYF
>TRBJ2-1|TRBV12-3/TRBV12-4
CAIPSGAAYNEQFF
>TRBJ2-5|TRBV11-2
CASSSPLAGATGGETQYF
>TRBJ2-7|TRBV6-2/TRBV6-3
CASSYGLAGNEQYF
>TRBJ1-5|TRBV20-1
CSASSPTGLSNQPQHF
>TRBJ2-2|TRBV7-6
CASSPRTGGFTGELFF
>TRBJ1-1|TRBV10-2
CASNLGQGGTEAFF
>TRBJ2-1|TRBV11-2
CASSSLLADEQFF
>TRBJ2-7|TRBV2
CASRSGTSGVYEQYF
>TRBJ2-1|TRBV9
CASSVGLRLAAYNEQFF
>TRBJ2-1|TRBV20-1
CSARDLSQYNEQFF
>TRBJ2-2|TRBV2
CASSGTGTANTGELFF
>TRBJ2-1|TRBV5-1
CASSHQEAATYNEQFF
>TRBJ1-1|TRBV5-6
CASSYVDGPLTNTEAFF
>TRBJ2-7|TRBV6-5
CASSRTGTARGYEQYF